Presented here are 20 T cell receptor beta chains from one specimen sequenced in a study of OX40 agonist ivuxolimab in advanced cancers. The data were produced by immunoSEQ multiplex PCR, yet TCRdb's version contains in-frame clones alone and is incomplete. This sample yields about 120,000 clones, of which around 89% are seen a single time; around 0.55% belongs to the top ten. Sample: CD4+ or CD8+ T cells sorted from blood, taken in a trial of the OX40 agonist ivuxolimab. These receptors originate from an adult with an advanced solid tumor such as melanoma, head and neck, liver or kidney cancer.

This rearrangement joins TRBV5-4 to TRBJ2-2, with TRBD1 matching over 9 bases. Germline trimming cut 1 base from V and 4 bases from J; bases unmatched to any gene: 2. Germline CDR1 is SGHNT and CDR2 is YYREEE (reference sequence). The CDR3 is made up of 15 amino acids. CDR3 amino acids: CASSLNRGRTGELFF. CDR3 bases: TGTGCCAGCAGCTTGAACAGGGGGCGCACCGGGGAGCTGTTTTTT.

This chain links TRBV7-6 with TRBJ2-5; D remains ambiguous. CDR1 SGHVS and CDR2 FNYEAQ come from the germline V gene. The V end lost 4 bases, the J end lost 6 bases, and 9 bases lay between the germline ends. This CDR3 is built from 12 residues. The CDR3 loop reads CASSSQRQTQYF. The DNA for the CDR3 is TGTGCCAGCAGCTCTCAACGGCAGACCCAGTACTTC.

Only one count was recorded for this clone. The rearrangement uses TRBV12-5 and TRBJ2-3; D is uncertain. The V end was cut by 7 bases, the J end by 0 bases, with 11 bases between. From germline, CDR1 is LGHNT and CDR2 FRNRAP. The CDR3 is 14 amino acids. The CDR3 region has the DNA TGTGCTAGTGCCTACTCCACTAGCACAGATACGCAGTATTTT. This codes for CASAYSTSTDTQYF.

The chain employs TRBV9 and TRBJ2-3, with 8 bases that match TRBD2. Germline V gives CDR1 SGDLS, CDR2 YYNGEE. V shed 3 bases and J 5 bases; nucleotides not matched to a gene: 8. The CDR3 is made up of 15 amino acids. CDR3 in DNA: TGTGCCAGCAGCGCGTCCGCGGGGGGAGGAGATACGCAGTATTTT. Its protein product is CASSASAGGGDTQYF. Based on the CDR3 plus reference TRBV9 and TRBJ2-3, the full variable domain is DSGVTQTPKHLITATGQRVTLRCSPRSGDLSVYWYQQSLDQGLQFLIQYYNGEERAKGNILERFSAQQFPDLHSELNLSSLELGDSALYFCASSASAGGGDTQYFGPGTRLTVL.

The chain couples TRBV29-1 to TRBJ2-3, with D possibly TRBD2 on 5 matching bases. This CDR3 is 14 amino acids long. Between the trimmed V and J ends, which lost 1 base and 0 bases, there was a span of 8 bases. Germline V CDR1 and CDR2: SQVTM, ANQGSEA. CDR3 protein: CSVEGTHSTDTQYF. CDR3 DNA sequence: TGCAGCGTTGAAGGGACTCATAGCACAGATACGCAGTATTTT.

As to this clone: The missing conserved phenylalanine or tryptophan at the end of this CDR3 makes a read error likely. V is TRBV4-2 and J is TRBJ1-2; the D is unclear. Germline V gene sequence: CDR1 LGHNA, CDR2 YNFKEQ. This CDR3 contains 14 residues. The V end lost 0 bases, the J end lost 5 bases, and 10 bases lay between the germline ends. CDR3 region: CASSQDEGVYGYTL. The CDR3 bases are TGTGCCAGCAGCCAAGATGAGGGCGTTTATGGCTACACCCTC.

J is TRBJ1-1 and V is TRBV5-6; the D is unclear. This CDR3 contains 15 residues. V lost 1 base and J 1 base, leaving 11 bases between the germline ends. Germline CDR1 is SGHDT and CDR2 is YYEEEE. CDR3 in DNA: TGTGCCAGCAGCTTGAAAGGAAACCAGAACACTGAAGCTTTCTTT. Protein: CASSLKGNQNTEAFF.

The rearrangement uses TRBV19 and TRBJ2-3, with D tentatively TRBD2 (6 bases). With 7 bases removed from V and 5 bases from J, the gap between germline ends came to 16 bases. CDR3 length: 14 amino acids. The V gene's germline CDR1 is LNHDA and CDR2 SQIVND (reference sequence). This CDR3 is CASTFRGLVDTQYF. DNA of the CDR3: TGTGCCAGTACCTTCCGGGGACTCGTAGATACGCAGTATTTT.

V is TRBV6-5 and J is TRBJ1-5, with D uncertain. Germline V gene data show CDR1 as MNHEY and CDR2 as SVGAGI. V was clipped by 4 bases and J by 4 bases, with 11 bases between them. CDR3 length equals 14 residues. CDR3 sequence reads: CASSSARENQPQHF. The CDR3 nucleotides are TGTGCCAGCAGTTCGGCTAGGGAAAATCAGCCCCAGCATTTT.

The chain combines TRBV10-3 with TRBJ1-1; 11 nucleotides line up with TRBD1. Germline V gene lookup returns CDR1 ENHRY and CDR2 SYGVKD. V shed 8 bases and J 5 bases; nucleotides not matched to a gene: 7. The CDR3 is 14 residues long. The CDR3: CAIHPGQGGTEAFF. CDR3 nucleotides: TGTGCCATCCATCCGGGACAGGGGGGGACTGAAGCTTTCTTT.

V gene TRBV10-3 combines with J gene TRBJ2-3; no clear D. The V and J ends lost 11 bases and 0 bases respectively, with 15 bases between them. Germline V lookup: CDR1 ENHRY, CDR2 SYGVKD. This CDR3 contains 14 residues. The CDR3 sequence is CAVRGGLSTDTQYF. DNA for the CDR3: TGTGCCGTCCGCGGCGGCTTGAGCACAGATACGCAGTATTTT.

The genes are TRBV5-1 and TRBJ2-7, with unresolved D. V dropped 0 bases and J dropped 3 bases, with 13 bases sitting between them. The CDR3 has 15 amino acids. Per the germline V gene, CDR1 is SGHRS and CDR2 is YFSETQ. In nucleotides, the CDR3 is TGCGCCAGCAGCTTGGAATCTAGTGGACGCTACGAGCAGTACTTC. This encodes CASSLESSGRYEQYF.

The genes are TRBV7-9 and TRBJ2-1; 8 nucleotides agree with TRBD1. This CDR3 comprises 17 residues. CDR1 and CDR2 (germline): SEHNR, FQNEAQ (reference sequence). Trimming took 4 bases from V and 7 from J; bases not matched to a gene: 15. The CDR3 region is CASSSPRTGPVGNEQFF. In DNA, the CDR3 is TGTGCCAGCAGCTCGCCCCGGACAGGGCCGGTGGGGAATGAGCAGTTCTTC.

The V gene is TRBV5-1, the J gene TRBJ2-1, with D uncertain. The CDR3 contains 15 residues. Germline V gene lookup returns CDR1 SGHRS and CDR2 YFSETQ. The germline V and J ends were trimmed by 6 bases and 0 bases, with 13 bases remaining between them. The CDR3 region is CASTPDGFSYNEQFF. CDR3 sequence (DNA): TGCGCCAGCACCCCAGACGGGTTCTCCTACAATGAGCAGTTCTTC.

The rearrangement links TRBV7-9 to TRBJ2-5; D possibly corresponds to TRBD2 (5 bases). Germline V gene lookup returns CDR1 SEHNR and CDR2 FQNEAQ (reference sequence). Between the trimmed V and J ends, which lost 5 bases and 2 bases, there was a span of 18 bases. The CDR3 has 16 residues. CDR3 DNA: TGTGCCAGCAGCCGACTCGGGGATAGCCCGCAAGAGACCCAGTACTTC. Translated, it gives CASSRLGDSPQETQYF.

This rearrangement joins TRBV6-6 to TRBJ2-7, with TRBD2 identical over 11 bases. V gave up 5 bases and J gave up 2 bases; unmatched junction bases: 8. This CDR3 spans 16 amino acids. Germline V CDR1 and CDR2: MNHNY, SVGAGI (reference sequence). The DNA for the CDR3 is TGTGCCAGCAGTCTCACAACTAGCGGGGGTACCTACGAGCAGTACTTC. As protein: CASSLTTSGGTYEQYF.

This sequence joins TRBV30 and TRBJ1-4; D uncertain. Trimming cost V 2 bases and J 8 bases, with 6 bases left between them. The CDR3 has 11 amino acids. Germline CDR1 GTSNPN, CDR2 SVGIG (reference sequence). CDR3 residues: CAWSRPEKLFF. Here the CDR3 DNA reads TGTGCCTGGAGTAGGCCAGAAAAACTGTTTTTT.

This clone was seen a handful of times. CDR3 loop: CASTSIPVSGDQPQHF. DNA of the CDR3: TGTGCCAGCACCTCTATTCCAGTTTCGGGGGATCAGCCCCAGCATTTT. The J gene is TRBJ1-5, the V gene TRBV7-8; possibly TRBD1 for D (5 bases). Germline V lookup: CDR1 SGHVS, CDR2 FQNEAQ. Trimming pared 7 bases from V and 5 bases from J, leaving 21 bases between. The CDR3 covers 16 residues.

The chain carries TRBV6-1 and TRBJ1-1; D is unclear. Germline V gene data show CDR1 as MNHNS and CDR2 as SASEGT. The CDR3 loop spans 12 amino acids. Trimming took off 8 bases at V and 4 bases at J, with 11 bases between the two ends. The CDR3 nucleotides are TGTGCCAGCGGCCAAGGGCCCACTGAAGCTTTCTTT. Its translation: CASGQGPTEAFF.

This chain connects TRBV7-9 to TRBJ1-3; possibly TRBD1 for D (6 bases). The CDR3 is made up of 15 amino acids. Germline assignment: CDR1 SEHNR and CDR2 FQNEAQ (reference sequence). Trimming took 6 bases from V and 0 from J, leaving 12 bases between them. CDR3 nucleotides: TGTGCCAGCAGTCCTCCGGGACACTCTGGAAACACCATATATTTT. Encoded protein: CASSPPGHSGNTIYF.